Each of the 26 T cell receptor beta chains below was sequenced from the same sample in a study of cytomegalovirus exposure and HLA in healthy donors. PCR involved 60 Vbeta and 13 Jbeta primers. Clones were read by immunoSEQ multiplex PCR, and TCRdb kept only the in-frame ones, dropping some. The sample carries roughly 100,000 clones, around 76% recorded once. The specimen sequenced was PBMCs. All receptors derive from a young woman in good health and CMV-seropositive.

This chain joins TRBV7-3 and TRBJ1-1; D not certain. Trimming stripped 5 bases from V and 1 base from J, with 11 bases between. Germline lookup yields CDR1 SGHTA and CDR2 FQGTGA. This CDR3 is 14 amino acids long. In DNA, the CDR3 is TGTGCCAGCAGCCCGTGGCCGTCGAACACTGAAGCTTTCTTT. This encodes CASSPWPSNTEAFF.

This clone was observed a few times. CDR3 coding DNA: TGCGCCAGCAGCCCCGGACAGGGGATTGATCAGCCCCAGCATTTT. The encoded protein is CASSPGQGIDQPQHF. The rearrangement links TRBV5-1 to TRBJ1-5; TRBD1 matches 9 bases. Germline CDR1 SGHRS, CDR2 YFSETQ. Trimming cost V 4 bases and J 5 bases; bases outside gene matches: 7. This CDR3 is built from 15 residues.

V usage is TRBV7-9 and J usage is TRBJ2-1, with 7 positions matching TRBD2. The CDR3 extends over 16 amino acids. V shed 5 bases, J shed 0 bases, and the junction held 7 bases outside the gene matches. CDR1 and CDR2 from the germline V gene are SEHNR and FQNEAQ (reference sequence). CDR3 amino acids: CASSPSGRFSYNEQFF. The CDR3 coding sequence is TGTGCCAGCAGCCCTAGCGGACGTTTCTCCTACAATGAGCAGTTCTTC.

This clone appeared a few times. The chain carries TRBV19 and TRBJ2-1; D may be TRBD1 (6 bases). V gave up 4 bases and J gave up 12 bases, with 10 bases separating them. The CDR3 consists of 11 residues. Germline loops: CDR1 LNHDA, CDR2 SQIVND (reference sequence). CDR3 protein: CASSTGAGQFF. The CDR3 region has the DNA TGTGCCAGTAGTACAGGGGCTGGGCAGTTCTTC.

The chain recombines TRBV6-6 with TRBJ2-1, with D maybe TRBD2 (6 bases). The ends were cut back, 5 bases at V and 16 bases at J, with 15 bases in the middle. This CDR3 has 11 amino acids. The germline V gene encodes CDR1 MNHNY and CDR2 SVGAGI (reference sequence). CDR3 protein: CASSPSSVLFF. CDR3 in DNA: TGTGCCAGCAGTCCGTCTAGCGTTTTATTCTTC.

The chain recombines TRBV30 with TRBJ1-2; the D is unclear. Per germline, CDR1 GTSNPN and CDR2 SVGIG (reference sequence). This CDR3 spans 13 amino acids. V lost 0 bases, J lost 8 bases, and 13 bases lay in between. The CDR3 DNA sequence: TGTGCCTGGAGTGTACCAGTCGTAATCGGCTACACCTTC. It codes for CAWSVPVVIGYTF.

A word on this clone: One end of the junction does not line up with germline, which may come from a read error. The gene calls are TRBV13 and TRBJ2-7, with 7 bases aligning to TRBD2. The germline gives CDR1 PRHDT, CDR2 FYEKMQ (reference sequence). The CDR3 has 12 residues. CDR3 sequence reads: CASSRAGYAQYF. CDR3 bases: TGTGCCAGCAGCAGAGCGGGATACGCGCAGTACTTC. Full variable domain (remainder filled in from reference TRBV13 and TRBJ2-7): AAGVIQSPRHLIKEKRETATLKCYPIPRHDTVYWYQQGPGQDPQFLISFYEKMQSDKGSIPDRFSAQQFSDYHSELNMSSLELGDSALYFCASSRAGYAQYFGPGTRLTVT.

CDR3 sequence: CASSLMGTGANEQFF. The CDR3 DNA follows: TGTGCCAGCAGCTTAATGGGCACAGGAGCCAATGAGCAGTTCTTC. This chain links TRBV7-3 with TRBJ2-1; D perhaps matches TRBD1 (5 bases). Germline V gene data show CDR1 as SGHTA and CDR2 as FQGTGA. The CDR3 loop spans 15 amino acids. The V gene lost 1 base and the J gene lost 6 bases, with 13 bases spanning the gap.

V usage is TRBV5-4 and J usage is TRBJ2-7; 9 bases fit TRBD2. The V gene end was trimmed by 3 bases and the J gene end by 3 bases; junction bases not matched to a gene: 7. Germline CDR1 is SGHNT and CDR2 is YYREEE (reference sequence). The CDR3 runs to 15 residues. The CDR3, as DNA: TGTGCCAGCAGCTCGAAGCGGGGGGACCGCTACGAGCAGTACTTC. Translated: CASSSKRGDRYEQYF.

V usage is TRBV6-4 and J usage is TRBJ2-1; 9 bases align to TRBD1. The trim removed 0 bases at V and 7 bases at J, leaving 7 bases unmatched. The CDR3 runs to 16 residues. Germline V lookup: CDR1 MRHNA, CDR2 SNTAGT. The CDR3 DNA is TGTGCCAGCAGTGACTCGCACAGGGGGCGAAGTAATGAGCAGTTCTTC. This translates into CASSDSHRGRSNEQFF.

The rearrangement links TRBV30 to TRBJ2-7; 9 bases fit TRBD1. The CDR3 is 16 residues long. The trim removed 0 bases at V and 6 bases at J, leaving 12 bases unmatched. CDR1 GTSNPN and CDR2 SVGIG come from the germline V gene (reference sequence). The CDR3 DNA follows: TGTGCCTGGAGTGTACTAAAGACAGGGGGGAGGCGCGAGCAGTACTTC. As protein: CAWSVLKTGGRREQYF.

The V gene is TRBV28, the J gene TRBJ2-4, with D maybe TRBD1 (5 bases). The CDR3 runs 14 residues. Deletions cut 4 bases from V and 6 bases from J, with 13 bases between. Germline CDR1 and CDR2: MDHEN and SYDVKM. CDR3 DNA sequence: TGTGCCAGCAGTTCAGTAGGGGTAGGAAACATTCAGTACTTC. It translates to CASSSVGVGNIQYF.

This chain uses TRBV7-3 with TRBJ1-2; 8 bases agree with TRBD1. Germline loops: CDR1 SGHTA, CDR2 FQGTGA. CDR3 length: 15 amino acids. V gave up 4 bases and J gave up 10 bases; unmatched junction bases: 14. CDR3 region: CASSSTGGQGAVYTF. The CDR3 bases are TGTGCCAGCAGCTCTACGGGCGGGCAGGGGGCCGTCTACACCTTC. Variable domain in full (rest from reference TRBV7-3 and TRBJ1-2): GAGVSQTPSNKVTEKGKYVELRCDPISGHTALYWYRQSLGQGPEFLIYFQGTGAADDSGLPNDRFFAVRPEGSVSTLKIQRTERGDSAVYLCASSSTGGQGAVYTFGSGTRLTVV.

This chain connects TRBV15 to TRBJ2-7; D is unresolved. The V gene's germline CDR1 is LNHNV and CDR2 YYDKDF (reference sequence). The CDR3 is made up of 14 amino acids. The V and J ends lost 0 bases and 4 bases respectively, with 10 bases between them. The CDR3 nucleotides are TGTGCCACCAGCAGAGACAGGAACGGATACGAGCAGTACTTC. This encodes CATSRDRNGYEQYF.

The chain recombines TRBV7-9 with TRBJ2-3; 9 bases line up with TRBD1. Germline V lookup: CDR1 SEHNR, CDR2 FQNEAQ (reference sequence). The CDR3 consists of 15 residues. V was clipped by 3 bases and J by 0 bases; unmatched bases: 1. DNA for the CDR3: TGTGCCAGCAGCTTGGACAGGGGTAGCACAGATACGCAGTATTTT. This sequence encodes CASSLDRGSTDTQYF.

The chain joins TRBV14 to TRBJ2-3; a weak D match, TRBD1 (5 bases). This CDR3 region has 13 residues. The V gene lost 6 bases and the J gene lost 4 bases, with 11 bases spanning the gap. Germline-derived CDR1 and CDR2 are SGHDN and FVKESK. CDR3 loop: CASRHQGADTQYF. CDR3 DNA: TGTGCCAGCAGACATCAAGGGGCAGATACGCAGTATTTT.

This clone appeared a few times. The chain is built from TRBV13 and TRBJ1-3; the D gene is possibly TRBD1 (5 bases). The germline V gene has CDR1 PRHDT and CDR2 FYEKMQ (reference sequence). The CDR3 contains 20 residues. Trimming stripped 5 bases from V and 3 bases from J, with 29 bases between. The CDR3 region has the DNA TGTGCCAGCAGCGCCGCGGGGGGGATGCCTGTTGGGGCGCATGGAAACACCATATATTTT. It codes for CASSAAGGMPVGAHGNTIYF. The full variable domain, in which reference TRBV13 and TRBJ1-3 provide the parts outside the CDR3, is AAGVIQSPRHLIKEKRETATLKCYPIPRHDTVYWYQQGPGQDPQFLISFYEKMQSDKGSIPDRFSAQQFSDYHSELNMSSLELGDSALYFCASSAAGGMPVGAHGNTIYFGEGSWLTVV.

The chain has TRBV9 and TRBJ2-1, with 8 bases matching TRBD1. Germline CDR1 is SGDLS and CDR2 is YYNGEE. The junction had 13 bases not matched to a gene; V was cut back by 7 bases and J by 7 bases. CDR3 size: 15 residues. CDR3 DNA: TGTGCCAGCGGTAAGCCGGACAGGGTACGAAATGAGCAGTTCTTC. Its protein product is CASGKPDRVRNEQFF.

The J gene is TRBJ1-4, the V gene TRBV29-1; D uncertain. The CDR3 loop spans 13 amino acids. Germline lookup yields CDR1 SQVTM and CDR2 ANQGSEA. Deletions cut 4 bases from V and 6 bases from J, with 12 bases between. CDR3 sequence reads: CSVVSAGDEKLFF. Written as DNA, the CDR3 is TGCAGCGTTGTGTCGGCAGGTGATGAAAAACTGTTTTTT.

The CDR3, as DNA: TGTGCCAGCAGCAAGACAGGTTCATTTGGGAATGGCTACACCTTC. Translation gives CASSKTGSFGNGYTF. The chain employs TRBV21-1 and TRBJ1-2; whether TRBD1, the table's D call, matches the DNA was not checked. TRBV21-1 is a pseudogene segment. The CDR3 is 15 amino acids.

The V call is TRBV6-1, the J call TRBJ2-7, with D possibly being TRBD1 (5 bases). V lost 11 bases and J lost 3, with 11 bases in between. CDR1 and CDR2 (germline): MNHNS, SASEGT. The CDR3 is made up of 11 amino acids. The DNA for the CDR3 is TGTGCCGGCGGACAACTCTACGAGCAGTACTTC. Amino acid sequence: CAGGQLYEQYF.

This clone was detected once. The chain has TRBV6-1 and TRBJ2-7; 8 bases agree with TRBD1. Trimming cost V 6 bases and J 2 bases; bases outside gene matches: 9. The CDR3 contains 15 residues. Germline V gene sequence: CDR1 MNHNS, CDR2 SASEGT. Here the CDR3 reads CASRVGQGPTYEQYF. CDR3 nucleotides: TGTGCCAGCAGAGTCGGACAGGGCCCAACCTACGAGCAGTACTTC.

The genes are TRBV16 and TRBJ2-6, with 9 bases lining up with TRBD1. J was trimmed by 0 bases and V by 1 base; bases with no gene match: 1. Germline V CDR1 and CDR2: KGHSY, FQNENV. The CDR3 covers 17 residues. This chain's CDR3 is CASSQLTGGSGANVLTF. Written as DNA, the CDR3 is TGTGCCAGCAGCCAATTGACAGGGGGCTCTGGGGCCAACGTCCTGACTTTC. Full variable domain (missing parts from reference TRBV16 and TRBJ2-6): GEEVAQTPKHLVRGEGQKAKLYCAPIKGHSYVFWYQQVLKNEFKFLISFQNENVFDETGMPKERFSAKCLPNSPCSLEIQATKLEDSAVYFCASSQLTGGSGANVLTFGAGSRLTVL.

This clone was detected a few times. This chain joins TRBV5-1 and TRBJ1-4, with 8 bases aligning to TRBD1. This CDR3 has 17 residues. Germline lookup yields CDR1 SGHRS and CDR2 YFSETQ. Trimming at V came to 4 bases and at J to 0 bases, leaving 8 bases not matched to a gene. CDR3 coding DNA: TGCGCCAGCAGCAAAGACAGGGGTTGGGCAACTAATGAAAAACTGTTTTTT. Translated: CASSKDRGWATNEKLFF.

The chain couples TRBV10-3 to TRBJ2-1; 12 nucleotides agree with TRBD2. The junction had 7 bases not matched to a gene; V was cut back by 10 bases and J by 0 bases. The CDR3 consists of 16 residues. The germline gives CDR1 ENHRY, CDR2 SYGVKD. CDR3 region: CATGTSGLSSYNEQFF. For the CDR3, the DNA is TGTGCCACCGGGACTAGCGGGCTGAGCTCCTACAATGAGCAGTTCTTC.

The genes are TRBV27 and TRBJ2-3; TRBD2 agrees at 8 bases. The CDR3 contains 13 residues. V dropped 4 bases and J dropped 12; count of bases not matched to a gene: 9. CDR1 and CDR2 (germline): MNHEY, SMNVEV (reference sequence). CDR3 DNA: TGTGCCAGCAGTTCCAGTAGCGGGACCCGTCAGTATTTT. It specifies CASSSSSGTRQYF.